The table lists the clone carrying this TCR beta chain with many counts. This CDR3 is 13 amino acids long. The V end was cut by 8 bases, the J end by 2 bases, with 14 bases between. The germline V gene encodes CDR1 DFQATT and CDR2 SNEGSKA (reference sequence). This specimen belongs to a study of neurological immune-mediated disorders. Each TCR transcript was tagged with a 10-nucleotide random UMI during 5'RACE. TCRdb re-derived calls from the 5' RACE reads in MiXCR, one entry per CDR3 protein. The sample contains 36,000 or so distinct CDR3 sequences, 10% to 13% of which appear only once. The chain has TRBV20-1 and TRBJ2-3, with a possible D match to TRBD1 (5 bases). The sample comprised PBMCs. This clonotype was obtained from a woman aged 25-40 years with HTLV-1-associated myelopathy (HAM/TSP). The CDR3 protein is CSTLLGLTDTQYF. Here the CDR3 DNA reads TGCAGTACTCTATTGGGGCTCACAGATACGCAGTATTTT.